The TCR beta chain described here comes from a study of blood T cell repertoires in COVID-19. Study-wide context: Spain, Italy and the United States supplied samples that represented acute and convalescent COVID-19.

Only in-frame clones appear in the TCRdb table, and some are missing; sequencing was by immunoSEQ multiplex PCR. Of about 150,000 clones in the sample, approximately 86% were seen once. V was pared by 3 bases and J by 4 bases, with 11 bases of the junction left unmatched. The germline V gene has CDR1 LNHDA and CDR2 SQIVND (reference sequence). This CDR3 is built from 17 residues. This sequence joins TRBV19 and TRBJ1-5; TRBD1 matches 8 bases. The sequence was obtained from a woman between 65 and 79 years old with acute or convalescent COVID-19. The source material was peripheral blood. The CDR3 bases are TGTGCCAGTAGTATGGACAGGGCCCCCTACGTGAATCAGCCCCAGCATTTT. It yields the protein CASSMDRAPYVNQPQHF.